The 25 T cell receptor beta chains given below trace back to one sample, sequenced in a study of T cell repertoires in cytomegalovirus infection. In TCRdb, the reads were re-called with MiXCR into one record per CDR3 protein. The sample shows 90,000 to 120,000 distinct CDR3 sequences, about a quarter of them seen only once. What was sequenced was CD8+ T cells from PBMCs. Source of these receptors: a human donor in good health (CMV status not recorded). Some clones in this sample may be carry-over from other donors' samples.

This clonotype has at least ten counts. The chain employs TRBV28 and TRBJ1-3; no definite D call. Germline CDR1 reads MDHEN; CDR2 reads SYDVKM. The CDR3 length is 14 residues. V was shortened by 7 bases and J by 0 bases, with 10 bases between the two germline ends. DNA for the CDR3: TGTGCCAGCAATGGCGGGGACTCTGGAAACACCATATATTTT. This translates into CASNGGDSGNTIYF.

The V gene is TRBV19, the J gene TRBJ2-7; TRBD2 agrees at 8 bases. Germline trimming cut 3 bases from V and 4 bases from J; bases unmatched to any gene: 5. Germline lookup yields CDR1 LNHDA and CDR2 SQIVND (reference sequence). This CDR3 spans 14 amino acids. CDR3 nucleotides: TGTGCCAGTAGTATTCAAGCGGGAGATTACGAGCAGTACTTC. Translating gives CASSIQAGDYEQYF.

The CDR3 protein is CASCSGALGFGSETQYF. Written as DNA, the CDR3 is TGTGCCAGCTGTTCGGGGGCGCTCGGGTTCGGGAGCGAGACCCAGTACTTC. The chain uses TRBV7-8 and TRBJ2-5; either TRBD1 or TRBD2 may fit D (6 bases each). The V and J ends lost 8 bases and 5 bases respectively, with 27 bases between them. The germline gives CDR1 SGHVS, CDR2 FQNEAQ. The CDR3 loop spans 17 amino acids.

This clonotype came up a few times. The V call is TRBV4-3, the J call TRBJ1-3; 7 nucleotides line up with TRBD1. In germline, CDR1 is LGHNA, CDR2 YSLEER. This CDR3 comprises 19 residues. The ends lost 0 bases at V and 1 base at J; junction bases unmatched: 12. The CDR3 DNA reads TGCGCCAGCAGCCAAGATACAGACAGGGAGCGCCGATCTGGAAACACCATATATTTT. As protein: CASSQDTDRERRSGNTIYF.

The chain employs TRBV28 and TRBJ1-1, with TRBD1 as a possible D gene (5 bases). The V gene lost 5 bases and the J gene lost 5 bases, with 18 bases spanning the gap. CDR1 and CDR2 from the germline V gene are MDHEN and SYDVKM. The CDR3 totals 15 residues. In DNA, the CDR3 is TGTGCCAGCAGTCCTCCGCAGGGTCCATATACTGAAGCTTTCTTT. Translating it yields CASSPPQGPYTEAFF. Full variable domain (missing parts from reference TRBV28 and TRBJ1-1): DVKVTQSSRYLVKRTGEKVFLECVQDMDHENMFWYRQDPGLGLRLIYFSYDVKMKEKGDIPEGYSVSREKKERFSLILESASTNQTSMYLCASSPPQGPYTEAFFGQGTRLTVV.

Of note for this clonotype: This may be a read error, as it is one base from a much larger clone. CDR3 coding DNA: TGCAGTCCTATAGGGACAGAGGGCAATAAGCAGTTCTTC. Translated: CSPIGTEGNKQFF. The chain carries TRBV20-1 and TRBJ2-1, with 7 bases matching TRBD1. Germline CDR1 DFQATT, CDR2 SNEGSKA (reference sequence). The CDR3 loop spans 13 amino acids.

V gene TRBV19 combines with J gene TRBJ2-1; 7 bases agree with TRBD2. With V trimmed by 4 bases and J by 0 bases, 6 bases remained unmatched. Germline CDR1 LNHDA, CDR2 SQIVND (reference sequence). The CDR3 runs to 16 residues. The CDR3 protein is CASSTLAVYSYNEQFF. In DNA, the CDR3 is TGTGCCAGTAGTACGCTAGCGGTATACTCCTACAATGAGCAGTTCTTC.

The table lists this clonotype with a few counts. The gene calls are TRBV28 and TRBJ1-1; 12 nucleotides line up with TRBD1. This CDR3 is built from 14 residues. Germline CDR1 MDHEN, CDR2 SYDVKM. The trim removed 3 bases at V and 6 bases at J, leaving 2 bases unmatched. The CDR3 here is CASSLGTGGSEAFF. CDR3 coding DNA: TGTGCCAGCAGTTTGGGGACAGGGGGCTCTGAAGCTTTCTTT.

Only one count was recorded for this clonotype. The chain combines TRBV11-2 with TRBJ2-2; no reliable D call. V dropped 4 bases and J dropped 5 bases, with 14 bases sitting between them. In germline, CDR1 is SGHAT, CDR2 FQNNGV. The CDR3 sequence is 15 residues long. The CDR3 nucleotides read TGTGCCAGCAGCTCCCCCTCAAGAATTACCGGGGAGCTGTTTTTT. Its translation is CASSSPSRITGELFF.

This clonotype has only a few counts. This chain joins TRBV9 and TRBJ1-6; D unclear. The CDR3 has 13 residues. Germline CDR1 reads SGDLS; CDR2 reads YYNGEE. V lost 3 bases and J lost 7, with 8 bases in between. The CDR3: CASSASGNSPLHF. CDR3 DNA sequence: TGTGCCAGCAGCGCCTCAGGAAATTCACCCCTCCACTTT.

This clonotype has only a few counts. CDR3 in DNA: TGTGCCATCACGGGACAAGCGAACACCGGGGAGCTGTTTTTT. This sequence encodes CAITGQANTGELFF. The rearrangement uses TRBV10-3 and TRBJ2-2; tentative D call: TRBD1 (6 bases). This CDR3 spans 14 amino acids. Trimming removed 7 bases at V and 0 bases at J, with 9 bases between. CDR1 and CDR2 (germline): ENHRY, SYGVKD.

This chain connects TRBV5-6 to TRBJ2-2; 8 nucleotides align to TRBD1. The J segment lost 1 base and the V segment lost 3 bases, leaving 5 bases of the junction unmatched. The CDR3 is made up of 16 amino acids. Germline-derived CDR1 and CDR2 are SGHDT and YYEEEE. The CDR3 nucleotides read TGTGCCAGCAGCTCACCCGGGACAGGGAACACCGGGGAGCTGTTTTTT. Translation: CASSSPGTGNTGELFF. Filled out from reference TRBV5-6 and TRBJ2-2, the complete variable domain reads DAGVTQSPTHLIKTRGQQVTLRCSPKSGHDTVSWYQQALGQGPQFIFQYYEEEERQRGNFPDRFSGHQFPNYSSELNVNALLLGDSALYLCASSSPGTGNTGELFFGEGSRLTVL.

In DNA, the CDR3 is TGTGCCTGGAGAGCACAGGGTGTACGCACTGAAGCTTTCTTT. This codes for CAWRAQGVRTEAFF. J is TRBJ1-1 and V is TRBV30; possibly TRBD1 for D (6 bases). This CDR3 region has 14 residues. The V and J ends lost 3 bases and 4 bases respectively, with 15 bases between them. Germline V gene lookup returns CDR1 GTSNPN and CDR2 SVGIG (reference sequence).

The V gene is TRBV19, the J gene TRBJ2-2; 8 nucleotides agree with TRBD2. The ends lost 3 bases at V and 6 bases at J; junction bases unmatched: 6. There are 15 residues in the CDR3. Germline V gives CDR1 LNHDA, CDR2 SQIVND (reference sequence). DNA for the CDR3: TGTGCCAGTAGTATGGTGGCGGGAGGAGCCGGGGAGCTGTTTTTT. Encoded protein: CASSMVAGGAGELFF.

This clonotype was found many times. This chain joins TRBV11-2 and TRBJ2-7; D possibly corresponds to TRBD2 (6 bases). Germline V gene data show CDR1 as SGHAT and CDR2 as FQNNGV. Trimming left V 6 bases short and J 5 bases short, with 23 bases between. The CDR3 covers 16 residues. Written as DNA, the CDR3 is TGTGCCAGCAGACGTGGAACCCTCGGAGGCGGGAACGAGCAGTACTTC. Translated: CASRRGTLGGGNEQYF.

This clonotype occurred many times. The chain combines TRBV7-2 with TRBJ2-5; D is perhaps TRBD1 (5 bases). CDR3 length: 15 amino acids. The V gene lost 2 bases and the J gene lost 1 base, with 11 bases spanning the gap. Germline V CDR1 and CDR2: SGHTA, FQGNSA. CDR3 DNA sequence: TGTGCCAGCAGCTTAACTACAGGTGTCCAAGAGACCCAGTACTTC. Translating it yields CASSLTTGVQETQYF.

The chain is built from TRBV29-1 and TRBJ2-3; D ambiguous. The V and J ends lost 3 bases and 0 bases respectively, with 13 bases between them. This CDR3 comprises 15 residues. CDR1 SQVTM and CDR2 ANQGSEA come from the germline V gene. The CDR3 here is CSVDTHEVSTDTQYF. The CDR3 DNA follows: TGCAGCGTTGACACTCATGAAGTTAGCACAGATACGCAGTATTTT.

This clonotype was observed a few times. The J gene is TRBJ2-1, the V gene TRBV20-1; D might be TRBD2 (5 bases). Germline V gene lookup returns CDR1 DFQATT and CDR2 SNEGSKA (reference sequence). The CDR3 runs 13 residues. Trimming took 1 base from V and 6 from J, leaving 10 bases between them. This chain's CDR3 is CSARGRGGNEQFF. The CDR3 DNA is TGCAGTGCTAGAGGGCGTGGAGGCAATGAGCAGTTCTTC.

The gene calls are TRBV7-9 and TRBJ2-2; 10 nucleotides match TRBD1. The CDR3 is made up of 17 amino acids. Trimming removed 6 bases from V and 0 bases from J; junction bases left unmatched: 7. CDR1 is SEHNR, CDR2 FQNEAQ, per germline (reference sequence). CDR3 coding DNA: TGTGCCAGCAGGGGAGGGACAGGGGTATCGAACACCGGGGAGCTGTTTTTT. Translated, it gives CASRGGTGVSNTGELFF.

This clonotype was picked up a small number of times. In DNA, the CDR3 is TGTGCCACCGGTTGGGCAACAGCGTACAATGAGCAGTTCTTC. This sequence encodes CATGWATAYNEQFF. The chain uses TRBV10-3 and TRBJ2-1; D call uncertain. The V end was cut by 10 bases, the J end by 4 bases, with 17 bases between. The CDR3 extends over 14 amino acids. From germline, CDR1 is ENHRY and CDR2 SYGVKD.

The chain is built from TRBV27 and TRBJ1-2; no clear D gene. The germline CDR1 and CDR2 sequences are MNHEY and SMNVEV (reference sequence). The CDR3 has 15 residues. V was trimmed by 5 bases and J by 1 base, leaving 14 bases between them. CDR3 nucleotide sequence: TGTGCCAGCAGTCCAGGCGGCGACTATAACTATGGCTACACCTTC. This gives the protein CASSPGGDYNYGYTF.

The chain combines TRBV13 with TRBJ1-1, with TRBD1 matching over 8 bases. The ends lost 5 bases at V and 10 bases at J; junction bases unmatched: 12. From germline, CDR1 is PRHDT and CDR2 FYEKMQ (reference sequence). The CDR3 spans 14 residues. CDR3 protein: CASSLLSQGAGAFF. As DNA, the CDR3 is TGTGCCAGCAGCCTTTTATCCCAGGGGGCGGGAGCTTTCTTT.

V usage is TRBV29-1 and J usage is TRBJ2-7; D is tentatively TRBD1 or TRBD2 (5 bases each). The CDR3 extends over 13 amino acids. V was trimmed by 5 bases and J by 2 bases, leaving 13 bases between them. Germline loops: CDR1 SQVTM, CDR2 ANQGSEA. In DNA, the CDR3 is TGCAGCGTTCCCTGGGGGTCAACCTACGAGCAGTACTTC. Its protein product is CSVPWGSTYEQYF.

This clonotype has at least ten counts. The rearrangement uses TRBV30 and TRBJ2-1; D uncertain. The V gene's germline CDR1 is GTSNPN and CDR2 SVGIG (reference sequence). V was cut by 2 bases and J by 4 bases, with 6 bases left in between. The CDR3 totals 12 residues. CDR3 protein: CAWSPVYNEQFF. CDR3 coding DNA: TGTGCCTGGAGTCCCGTATACAATGAGCAGTTCTTC.

This clonotype was observed at least ten times. The chain uses TRBV14 and TRBJ2-1; D is possibly TRBD1 (5 bases). V lost 4 bases, J lost 0 bases, and 10 bases lay in between. The CDR3 extends over 15 amino acids. Germline V gives CDR1 SGHDN, CDR2 FVKESK. The CDR3 reads CASSPRQNSYNEQFF. The CDR3 DNA follows: TGTGCCAGCAGCCCCAGACAGAACTCCTACAATGAGCAGTTCTTC.